This T cell receptor beta chain was sequenced in a study of cytomegalovirus exposure and HLA in healthy donors. Primers: 60 Vbeta forward and 13 Jbeta reverse. The assay was immunoSEQ multiplex PCR, and TCRdb's table has in-frame clones only and misses some. The data hold around 150,000 clones, with nearly 80% observed a single time. Notes on this clone: The antigen is unknown.

V was cut by 3 bases and J by 5 bases, with 11 bases left in between. This CDR3 has 14 amino acids. Germline-derived CDR1 and CDR2 are SGHTA and FQGNSA. The study, taken as a whole, reports: TRBV6-2, TRBV6-3 and some other V segments were unresolvable in 87-base-pair reads. Earlier analysis found most TCR beta V segments productive about 87% or about 30% of the time.

The source of this sequence is a male donor in good health and CMV-seronegative. The rearrangement joins TRBV7-2 to TRBJ2-4; TRBD2 is a possible D gene (6 bases). Sequenced sample: PBMCs. This chain's CDR3 is CASSLAGPQNIQYF. In DNA form, the CDR3 reads TGTGCCAGCAGCTTGGCGGGGCCCCAAAACATTCAGTACTTC.